This paragraph covers one T cell receptor beta chain sequence. Profiling relied on immunoSEQ multiplex PCR, and the TCRdb table lists in-frame clones only, not all of them. The sample shows roughly 91,000 clones, approximately 94% of them seen only once. These data belong to a study of OX40 agonist ivuxolimab in advanced cancers. Study details: A partial response was reached by three patients: one with hepatocellular carcinoma and two with cutaneous melanoma.

The source material was CD4+ or CD8+ T cells sorted from blood, sampled in a trial of the OX40 agonist ivuxolimab. This TCR was sampled from an adult with an advanced solid tumor such as melanoma, head and neck, liver or kidney cancer.

CDR3 residues: CASSQVSGGGSDEQFF. CDR3 bases: TGCGCCAGCAGCCAAGTTTCGGGGGGTGGGTCTGATGAGCAGTTCTTC. This sequence joins TRBV4-1 and TRBJ2-1; TRBD2 matches at 7 bases. CDR1 is MGHRA and CDR2 is YSYEKL in the germline V gene. The CDR3 is made up of 16 amino acids. V shed 1 base, J shed 8 bases, and the junction held 11 bases outside the gene matches.